The T cell receptor (beta chain) under discussion was sequenced for a study of spatial heterogeneity in lung cancer. In its sample, this clonotype was seen many times. Its antigen is unknown. The CDR3 totals 14 residues. Germline V gene sequence: CDR1 DFQATT, CDR2 SNEGSKA (reference sequence). Trimming took 5 bases from V and 1 from J, leaving 14 bases between them. Findings of the study overall: Ubiquitous expanded tumor TCRs were observed in blood more at resection than follow-up.

As for time point: sample taken at primary tumor resection. Frozen PBMC, nontumor lung or tumor provided whole RNA, which was sequenced unsorted. A unique molecular identifier was carried by every single TCR cDNA molecule. One entry per CDR3 protein results from TCRdb running MiXCR on the 5' RACE reads. The repertoire holds 15,000 to 20,000 distinct CDR3 sequences, about a fifth seen once, with about 19% in the top ten. This receptor was taken from a female donor with early-stage non-small cell lung cancer. V and J are TRBV20-1 and TRBJ1-1, with D tentatively TRBD1 (6 bases). The sample here was PBMCs, taken at surgery. The CDR3 sequence: CSAYYGQRNTEAFF. In DNA form, the CDR3 reads TGCAGTGCTTACTACGGACAGAGGAACACTGAAGCTTTCTTT.